This is a list of T cell receptor beta chains from one sample in a study of T cells in Graves' hyperthyroidism and ophthalmopathy. TCRdb re-derived calls from the multiplex PCR reads in MiXCR, one entry per CDR3 protein. The data hold about 840,000 distinct CDR3 sequences, with more than 30% observed a single time. What was sequenced was blood. All receptors come from a man younger than 30 with Graves' hyperthyroidism. Each CDR3 is given with its conserved first and last residue. The D gene is left open where the match is weak. Rows give clone size only sometimes, using once, few, many, or a class for an expanded clone.

D gene | J gene | clone size | V gene | CDR3 protein | CDR3 DNA
- | TRBJ1-1 | - | TRBV5-1 | CASRVSGLNTEAFF | TGCGCCAGCAGGGTGTCCGGGTTGAACACTGAAGCTTTCTTT
- | TRBJ2-7 | - | TRBV7-2 | CASSFSKRQSSYEQYF | TGTGCCAGCAGCTTCTCAAAGCGACAGAGCTCCTACGAGCAGTACTTC
- | TRBJ1-1 | few | TRBV16 | CASSQFGGTTEAFF | TGTGCCAGCAGCCAATTCGGCGGAACAACTGAAGCTTTCTTT
- | TRBJ2-5 | - | TRBV7-8 | CASRIGAGETQYF | TGTGCCAGCAGAATAGGGGCAGGGGAGACCCAGTACTTC
TRBD1 | TRBJ2-7 | - | TRBV10-3 | CASSLWTGVVEQYF | TGTGCCAGCAGCCTCTGGACAGGGGTGGTCGAGCAGTACTTC
- | TRBJ1-4 | - | TRBV19 | CASSPRTDYEKLFF | TGTGCCAGTAGTCCACGGACAGATTATGAAAAACTGTTTTTT
TRBD2 | TRBJ2-5 | - | TRBV3-1 | CASSQESSGGPAAQYF | TGTGCCAGCAGCCAAGAATCCAGCGGGGGCCCAGCTGCCCAGTACTTC
TRBD2 | TRBJ2-5 | - | TRBV13 | CASSFGGAGVQETQYF | TGTGCCAGCAGCTTCGGAGGAGCGGGAGTTCAAGAGACCCAGTACTTC
- | TRBJ2-7 | - | TRBV7-2 | CASRPASYEQYF | TGTGCCAGCAGGCCGGCATCCTACGAGCAGTACTTC
TRBD1 | TRBJ1-2 | many | TRBV6-5 | CASTRLGQAGGYGYTF | TGTGCCAGCACTCGGTTAGGACAGGCCGGAGGCTATGGCTACACCTTC
- | TRBJ2-7 | - | TRBV5-8 | CASSIGLRAEQYF | TGTGCCAGCAGCATCGGACTTAGGGCCGAGCAGTACTTC
- | TRBJ1-2 | many | TRBV9 | CASSAGGGAEGYTF | TGTGCCAGCAGCGCTGGGGGGGGCGCAGAGGGCTACACCTTC
- | TRBJ2-5 | - | TRBV7-9 | CAGPGETQYF | TGTGCCGGCCCCGGGGAGACCCAGTACTTC
- | TRBJ2-7 | - | TRBV7-2 | CASSLRDSYEQHF | TGTGCCAGCAGTCTACGGGACTCCTACGAGCAGCACTTC
- | TRBJ2-2 | few | TRBV11-1 | CASSSRDTSRELFF | TGTGCCAGCAGCTCAAGGGACACCTCCCGGGAGCTGTTTTTT
TRBD1 | TRBJ1-4 | many | TRBV2 | CASRWVGGRGEKLFF | TGTGCCAGCAGATGGGTAGGGGGCCGTGGCGAAAAACTGTTTTTT
- | TRBJ2-5 | many | TRBV7-7 | CASSLGELETQYF | TGTGCTAGCAGCCTAGGGGAGTTAGAGACCCAGTACTTC
- | TRBJ2-5 | few | TRBV7-7 | CASSLRGGIGETQYF | TGTGCTAGCAGCTTACGGGGCGGGATTGGGGAGACCCAGTACTTC
- | TRBJ2-2 | - | TRBV5-4 | CASSLGGVGNTGELFF | TGTGCCAGTTCACTTGGAGGGGTAGGGAACACCGGGGAGCTGTTTTTT
- | TRBJ1-3 | - | TRBV5-1 | CASSLRGDYSGNTIYF | TGCGCCAGCAGCTTGAGAGGGGACTACTCTGGAAACACCATATATTTT
- | TRBJ1-1 | once | TRBV29-1 | CSPLLMNTEAFF | TGCAGCCCGTTACTAATGAACACTGAAGCTTTCTTT
- | TRBJ2-5 | - | TRBV13 | CASLRQGQGETQYF | TGTGCCAGCCTTCGGCAGGGTCAAGGAGAGACCCAGTACTTC
- | TRBJ2-7 | - | TRBV7-9 | CASSSDSYGEQYF | TGTGCCAGCAGCTCCGACAGCTATGGCGAGCAGTACTTC
TRBD2 | TRBJ2-2 | few | TRBV9 | CASSVRPGGTGELFF | TGTGCCAGCAGCGTGAGGCCGGGAGGAACCGGGGAGCTGTTTTTT
- | TRBJ1-5 | - | TRBV7-2 | CASSLMVPANQPQHF | TGTGCCAGCAGCTTGATGGTGCCGGCGAATCAGCCCCAGCATTTT
TRBD1 | TRBJ2-7 | - | TRBV5-6 | CASSPPTGFDEQYF | TGTGCCAGCAGCCCCCCGACAGGGTTCGACGAGCAGTACTTC
TRBD2 | TRBJ2-5 | - | TRBV13 | CASSLSLGAGGSTQYF | TGTGCCAGCAGCTTAAGTTTGGGAGCGGGGGGTTCGACCCAGTACTTC
TRBD1 | TRBJ2-7 | - | TRBV2 | CASSLGTGVSHEQYF | TGTGCCAGCAGCTTAGGGACAGGGGTCTCCCACGAGCAGTACTTC
- | TRBJ1-4 | - | TRBV7-2 | CASSLGAGGVNEKLFF | TGTGCCAGCAGCTTAGGAGCCGGGGGGGTTAATGAAAAACTGTTTTTT
- | TRBJ1-4 | many | TRBV29-1 | CSVAGLANEKLFF | TGCAGCGTCGCAGGGTTGGCTAATGAAAAACTGTTTTTT
- | TRBJ1-5 | many | TRBV10-3 | CAISDGTEEPQHF | TGTGCCATCAGTGATGGGACGGAAGAGCCCCAGCATTTT
- | TRBJ1-2 | many | TRBV10-2 | CASSESNLLGYTF | TGCGCCAGCAGTGAGTCGAACCTGCTTGGCTACACCTTC
TRBD1 | TRBJ2-7 | few | TRBV20-1 | CSALGQGGLYEQYF | TGCAGTGCCCTGGGACAGGGGGGCCTCTACGAGCAGTACTTC
- | TRBJ2-5 | few | TRBV11-3 | CASSQSWGVEETQYF | TGTGCCAGCAGCCAAAGTTGGGGGGTCGAGGAGACCCAGTACTTC
TRBD2 | TRBJ2-7 | few | TRBV20-1 | CSAPSGTSSYEQYF | TGCAGTGCTCCATCCGGGACTAGTTCCTACGAGCAGTACTTC
- | TRBJ1-2 | - | TRBV5-1 | CASSHDRPGGYGYTF | TGCGCCAGCAGCCACGACAGACCGGGGGGCTATGGCTACACCTTC
- | TRBJ1-2 | many | TRBV20-1 | CSADGADYGYTF | TGCAGTGCAGATGGGGCGGACTATGGCTACACCTTC
- | TRBJ1-5 | - | TRBV7-8 | CASSLVPGASQPQHF | TGTGCCAGCAGCTTAGTCCCGGGGGCCTCGCAGCCCCAGCATTTT
- | TRBJ2-7 | few | TRBV14 | CASSQDRVQAGLYEQYF | TGTGCCAGCAGCCAAGATAGGGTACAGGCTGGTCTCTACGAGCAGTACTTC
- | TRBJ1-6 | - | TRBV6-2/TRBV6-3 | CATDRDHNSPLHF | TGTGCCACCGATCGGGACCATAATTCACCCCTCCACTTT
- | TRBJ1-1 | - | TRBV6-5 | CASSSARDVAEAFF | TGTGCCAGCAGTTCCGCCAGGGATGTCGCTGAAGCTTTCTTT
- | TRBJ2-1 | - | TRBV7-8 | CASSPGQYNEQFF | TGTGCCAGCAGCCCAGGACAGTACAATGAGCAGTTCTTC